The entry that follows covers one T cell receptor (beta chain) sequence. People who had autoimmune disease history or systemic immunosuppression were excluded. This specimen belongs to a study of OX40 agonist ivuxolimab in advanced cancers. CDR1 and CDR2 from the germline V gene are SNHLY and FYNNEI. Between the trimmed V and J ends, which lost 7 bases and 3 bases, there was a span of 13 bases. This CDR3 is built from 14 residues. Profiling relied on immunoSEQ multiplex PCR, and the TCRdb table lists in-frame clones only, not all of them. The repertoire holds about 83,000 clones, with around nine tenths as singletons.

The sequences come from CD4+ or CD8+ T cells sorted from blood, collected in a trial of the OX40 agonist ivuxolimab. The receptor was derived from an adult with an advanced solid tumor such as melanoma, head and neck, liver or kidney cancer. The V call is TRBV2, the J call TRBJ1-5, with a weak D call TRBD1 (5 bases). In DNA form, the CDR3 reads TGTGCCAGCACTGACAGATCCTCCAATCAGCCCCAGCATTTT. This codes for CASTDRSSNQPQHF. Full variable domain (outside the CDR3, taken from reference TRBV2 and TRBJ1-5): EPEVTQTPSHQVTQMGQEVILRCVPISNHLYFYWYRQILGQKVEFLVSFYNNEISEKSEIFDDQFSVERPDGSNFTLKIRSTKLEDSAMYFCASTDRSSNQPQHFGDGTRLSIL.